A single sample is the source of the 30 T cell receptor beta chains below, sequenced in a study of T cell clonality in common variable immunodeficiency. Sequencing used immunoSEQ multiplex PCR; TCRdb keeps in-frame clones, though not all of them. This sample carries about 32,000 clones and no singletons, and more than 4.5% goes to the top ten. Notes on the study in general: Fewer deletions and N-nucleotide insertions were reportedly seen in common variable immunodeficiency TCR beta sequences.

Their target antigens are unknown. Sequencing used peripheral blood mononuclear cells. The receptors originated from a human donor with common variable immunodeficiency.

Of note for this clone: The CDR3 is cut off 3 residues early in the read; its end comes from the germline J gene. The chain couples TRBV19 to TRBJ1-5; D unclear. Germline-derived CDR1 and CDR2 are LNHDA and SQIVND (reference sequence). The V and J ends lost 2 bases and 0 bases respectively, with 5 bases between them. CDR3 length: 14 residues. CDR3 DNA (partial): TGTGCCAGTAGTATATATTCTAGCAATCAGCCC. It specifies CASSIYSSNQP. The full CDR3 protein is CASSIYSSNQPQHF.

This clone was seen a few times. The read ends 3 residues shy of where the CDR3 ends; the end is completed using the germline J gene. This sequence joins TRBV5-3 and TRBJ1-1, with 8 bases matching TRBD1. TRBV5-3 qualifies as an ORF whose function is uncertain. V shed 4 bases, J shed 7 bases, and the junction held 6 bases outside the gene matches. The CDR3 runs 13 residues. The CDR3 bases that were read are TGTGCCAGAAGCACAGGGGGTCCTTTTGAA. Its protein is CARSTGGPFE. The entire CDR3 sequence reads CARSTGGPFEAFF.

This clone was seen repeatedly, ten times or more. With the read ending 3 residues before the CDR3 end, the germline J gene is used to fill in that end. The J gene is TRBJ1-4, the V gene TRBV5-1; D possibly corresponds to TRBD1 (6 bases). V shed 2 bases and J shed 4 bases, with 12 bases lying between them. Germline V gene lookup returns CDR1 SGHRS and CDR2 YFSETQ. The CDR3 contains 15 residues. The CDR3 loop is CASSFGDRSNEKLFF. The part of the CDR3 DNA that was read is TGCGCCAGCAGCTTCGGCGACAGGAGTAATGAAAAA.

With respect to this clone: The sequence runs out 3 residues before the end of the CDR3; the remainder is reconstructed from the germline J gene. The V gene is TRBV18, the J gene TRBJ1-6; possibly TRBD1 for D (6 bases). The germline CDR1 and CDR2 sequences are KGHSH and LQKENI. The CDR3 extends over 14 amino acids. Between the trimmed V and J ends, which lost 4 bases and 5 bases, there was a span of 9 bases. CDR3 protein: CASSLDRDNSPLHF. CDR3 DNA, as far as it was read: TGTGCCAGCTCACTGGACAGAGATAATTCACCC.

As regards this clone: The CDR3 extends 3 residues past the end of the read, so its final part is completed from the germline J gene. V and J are TRBV19 and TRBJ1-2; the match to TRBD1 covers 9 bases. CDR1 and CDR2 (germline): LNHDA, SQIVND (reference sequence). There are 15 residues in the CDR3. Trimming took 7 bases from V and 2 from J; bases not matched to a gene: 8. The CDR3 bases that were read are TGTGCCAGTACCTCCGGGACAGGGCGAAACTATGGC. This codes for CASTSGTGRNYG. The whole CDR3 sequence is CASTSGTGRNYGYTF.

This clone was seen a handful of times. The observed sequence ends 3 residues before the CDR3 terminus, with the missing tail filled in from the germline J gene. The chain has TRBV7-6 and TRBJ2-2; D uncertain. Germline V gene data show CDR1 as SGHVS and CDR2 as FNYEAQ. The germline V and J ends were trimmed by 3 bases and 6 bases, with 11 bases remaining between them. The CDR3 totals 14 residues. The covered CDR3 bases are TGTGCCAGCAGCTTTTTTAAACAGTCCGGGGAG. Translating gives CASSFFKQSGE. The whole CDR3 protein is CASSFFKQSGELFF.

Details on this clone: The read gets to within 3 residues of the CDR3 end, and the germline J gene fills in the rest. The rearrangement links TRBV5-1 to TRBJ2-1; TRBD1 matches at 7 bases. Trimming cost V 4 bases and J 9 bases; bases outside gene matches: 7. CDR3 length: 13 amino acids. In germline, CDR1 is SGHRS, CDR2 YFSETQ. The CDR3 loop is CASSTDRTVEQFF. Partial CDR3 DNA: TGCGCCAGCAGCACGGACAGGACCGTTGAG. The entire variable domain, with the rest obtained from reference TRBV5-1 and TRBJ2-1, is as follows: KAGVTQTPRYLIKTRGQQVTLSCSPISGHRSVSWYQQTPGQGLQFLFEYFSETQRNKGNFPGRFSGRQFSNSRSEMNVSTLELGDSALYLCASSTDRTVEQFFGPGTRLTVL.

The sample holds a few counts of this clone. The covered CDR3 bases are TGCGCCAGCAGCCCCGAGGAGCGGGGGCACAATGAG. It specifies CASSPEERGHNE. The CDR3 in its entirety is CASSPEERGHNEQFF. The chain recombines TRBV5-1 with TRBJ2-1, with 8 bases aligning to TRBD2. The missing CDR3 end, 3 residues past where the read stops, is filled in from the germline J gene. With 4 bases clipped from V and 5 bases from J, the junction kept 8 bases outside the gene matches. The CDR3 consists of 15 residues. Per germline, CDR1 SGHRS and CDR2 YFSETQ.

This clone has a count of ten or more. The read halts 3 residues ahead of the CDR3 end, with the missing end drawn from the germline J gene. The chain is built from TRBV20-1 and TRBJ2-5, with TRBD2 matching over 7 bases. Germline trimming cut 4 bases from V and 0 bases from J; bases unmatched to any gene: 5. The germline gives CDR1 DFQATT, CDR2 SNEGSKA (reference sequence). This CDR3 has 14 residues. The CDR3 bases that were read are TGCAGTGCTATGGTAGCGGGCAACCAAGAGACC. It translates to CSAMVAGNQET. The whole CDR3 sequence reads CSAMVAGNQETQYF.

This clone has a handful of counts. The read terminates 3 residues before the CDR3 end, so the remaining end is supplied by the germline J gene. This chain connects TRBV19 to TRBJ2-1; 8 positions agree with TRBD2. The germline V gene has CDR1 LNHDA and CDR2 SQIVND (reference sequence). V was clipped by 6 bases and J by 6 bases; unmatched bases: 10. The CDR3 totals 15 residues. The CDR3 loop is CASSRRTSFRNEQFF. The CDR3 DNA, read in part, is TGTGCCAGTAGCCGTCGGACTAGCTTTCGCAATGAG.

Notes on this clone: The sequence runs out 3 residues before the end of the CDR3; the remainder is reconstructed from the germline J gene. The rearrangement joins TRBV6-1 to TRBJ1-1; D is unclear. V was clipped by 2 bases and J by 3 bases, with 10 bases between them. Germline V lookup: CDR1 MNHNS, CDR2 SASEGT. The CDR3 length is 14 residues. The CDR3 region is CASSESGVYTEAFF. CDR3 DNA (partial): TGTGCCAGCAGTGAATCAGGAGTTTACACTGAA.

This clone has at least ten counts. From the germline J gene comes the end of the CDR3, since the read stops 3 residues before it. The rearrangement links TRBV7-3 to TRBJ2-1, with unresolved D. Germline V gene data show CDR1 as SGHTA and CDR2 as FQGTGA. CDR3 length equals 14 residues. Trimming stripped 6 bases from V and 3 bases from J, with 12 bases between. The DNA read from the CDR3 is TGTGCCAGCAGGTCTTCGGGTAGCTACAATGAG. This codes for CASRSSGSYNE. The entire CDR3 protein is CASRSSGSYNEQFF. Combining the CDR3 with reference TRBV7-3 and TRBJ2-1 gives the whole variable domain GAGVSQTPSNKVTEKGKYVELRCDPISGHTALYWYRQSLGQGPEFLIYFQGTGAADDSGLPNDRFFAVRPEGSVSTLKIQRTERGDSAVYLCASRSSGSYNEQFFGPGTRLTVL.

This clone was counted between two and nine times. Partial CDR3 DNA: TGTGCCAGCAGCTTTGTCGGGCCGGGGGATCAGCCC. Translated, it gives CASSFVGPGDQP. The whole CDR3 sequence reads CASSFVGPGDQPQHF. The chain joins TRBV7-2 to TRBJ1-5; D may be TRBD1 (5 bases). The read ends 3 residues shy of where the CDR3 ends; the end is completed using the germline J gene. Germline lookup yields CDR1 SGHTA and CDR2 FQGNSA. The CDR3 is made up of 15 amino acids. V was clipped by 3 bases and J by 5 bases, with 14 bases between them.

This clone was seen a few times. The read falls 3 residues short of the CDR3 end, and the missing part is taken from the germline J gene. This chain joins TRBV2 and TRBJ2-5; D perhaps matches TRBD1 (6 bases). The V and J ends lost 8 bases and 2 bases respectively, with 9 bases between them. This CDR3 is 12 amino acids long. In germline, CDR1 is SNHLY, CDR2 FYNNEI. CDR3 in amino acids: CASRDKQETQYF. CDR3 DNA (partial): TGTGCCAGCCGGGACAAACAAGAGACC.

The table lists this clone with a few counts. The sequenced CDR3 bases are TGTGCCAGTAGTAGCCGGGGACAAGAGACC. This translates into CASSSRGQET. The full CDR3 sequence reads CASSSRGQETQYF. The chain is built from TRBV19 and TRBJ2-5; a weak D match, TRBD2 (5 bases). The CDR3 goes on 3 residues after the read ends, and that part is filled in from the germline J gene. The CDR3 runs to 13 residues. V dropped 4 bases and J dropped 2 bases, with 8 bases sitting between them. Germline V lookup: CDR1 LNHDA, CDR2 SQIVND (reference sequence). Using reference TRBV19 and TRBJ2-5 for the parts outside the CDR3, the full variable domain is DGGITQSPKYLFRKEGQNVTLSCEQNLNHDAMYWYRQDPGQGLRLIYYSQIVNDFQKGDIAEGYSVSREKKESFPLTVTSAQKNPTAFYLCASSSRGQETQYFGPGTRLLVL.

As to this clone: The CDR3 end falls 3 residues outside the read, so it is completed with the germline J gene. This chain uses TRBV30 with TRBJ1-1; 9 bases fit TRBD1. CDR1 GTSNPN and CDR2 SVGIG come from the germline V gene (reference sequence). The CDR3 is 13 amino acids. The ends lost 5 bases at V and 5 bases at J; junction bases unmatched: 6. CDR3 DNA, as far as it was read: TGTGCCTGGGGACAGGGGTGGGATACTGAA. Translated: CAWGQGWDTE. In full, the CDR3 reads CAWGQGWDTEAFF. Full variable domain (missing parts from reference TRBV30 and TRBJ1-1): SQTIHQWPATLVQPVGSPLSLECTVEGTSNPNLYWYRQAAGRGLQLLFYSVGIGQISSEVPQNLSASRPQDRQFILSSKKLLLSDSGFYLCAWGQGWDTEAFFGQGTRLTVV.

Comment on this clone: The read ends 3 residues early relative to the CDR3; the germline J gene fills the gap. V is TRBV19 and J is TRBJ1-5; D unresolved. Per the germline V gene, CDR1 is LNHDA and CDR2 is SQIVND (reference sequence). CDR3 length: 15 residues. Trimming stripped 7 bases from V and 0 bases from J, with 13 bases between. This CDR3 is CASTPLLYSNQPQHF. The part of the CDR3 DNA that was read is TGTGCCAGTACCCCCCTACTCTATAGCAATCAGCCC.

A note on this clone: The CDR3 goes on 3 residues after the read ends, and that part is filled in from the germline J gene. The chain links TRBV30 to TRBJ2-2; 7 positions agree with TRBD1. Germline CDR1 GTSNPN, CDR2 SVGIG (reference sequence). This CDR3 is 12 amino acids long. Losses at the gene ends were 5 bases for V and 6 bases for J; bases not matched to a gene: 3. The sequenced part of the CDR3 DNA is TGTGCCTGGGACAGGGTGGCCGGGGAG. It specifies CAWDRVAGE. The complete CDR3 sequence is CAWDRVAGELFF.

This clone was counted ten times or more. The read terminates 3 residues before the CDR3 end, so the remaining end is supplied by the germline J gene. The V gene is TRBV30, the J gene TRBJ1-5; 11 nucleotides line up with TRBD1. Germline V CDR1 and CDR2: GTSNPN, SVGIG (reference sequence). This CDR3 region has 16 residues. V was pared by 3 bases and J by 2 bases, with 6 bases of the junction left unmatched. CDR3 DNA, as far as it was read: TGTGCCTGGAGACGGACAGGGGGCGGCGGCAATCAGCCC. This sequence encodes CAWRRTGGGGNQP. The full CDR3 is CAWRRTGGGGNQPQHF.

About this clone itself: The CDR3 is cut off 3 residues early in the read; its end comes from the germline J gene. The chain carries TRBV19 and TRBJ1-5, with 7 bases that match TRBD1. The V gene's germline CDR1 is LNHDA and CDR2 SQIVND (reference sequence). V lost 4 bases, J lost 7 bases, and 13 bases stayed unmatched. CDR3 length: 16 residues. This CDR3 reads CASSTLGAAGGQPQHF. CDR3 DNA (partial): TGTGCCAGTAGTACTCTGGGTGCGGCAGGGGGACAGCCC.

This clone was counted between two and nine times. CDR3 region: CASSRWTEGYTF. The DNA read from the CDR3 is TGTGCCAGCAGCCGTTGGACAGAAGGC. The V gene is TRBV7-9, the J gene TRBJ1-2; weak D call: TRBD1 (6 bases). Sequencing ends 3 residues short of the CDR3 end; the germline J gene provides the rest. CDR3 size: 12 residues. Per the germline V gene, CDR1 is SEHNR and CDR2 is FQNEAQ (reference sequence).

Details on this clone: The read halts 3 residues ahead of the CDR3 end, with the missing end drawn from the germline J gene. J is TRBJ2-5 and V is TRBV11-2, with 7 positions matching TRBD1. CDR1 is SGHAT and CDR2 is FQNNGV in the germline V gene. This CDR3 has 14 residues. V lost 3 bases and J lost 2; bases outside the gene matches: 3. The part of the CDR3 DNA that was read is TGTGCCAGCAGCTTGGGACAGCAGCAAGAGACC. It specifies CASSLGQQQET. The whole CDR3 sequence reads CASSLGQQQETQYF.

As concerns this clone: The read stops 3 residues short of the end of the CDR3; the missing end is completed from the germline J gene. The chain recombines TRBV18 with TRBJ1-6, with 9 bases that match TRBD1. The CDR3 extends over 16 amino acids. J gave up 10 bases and V 4 bases, and 11 bases lay outside the gene matches. Germline V lookup: CDR1 KGHSH, CDR2 LQKENI. The CDR3 DNA, read in part, is TGTGCCAGCTCACGATCCGGGACAGGGTCTGTCTCACCC. Its protein is CASSRSGTGSVSP. The full CDR3 protein reads CASSRSGTGSVSPLHF. The full variable domain, in which reference TRBV18 and TRBJ1-6 provide the parts outside the CDR3, is NAGVMQNPRHLVRRRGQEARLRCSPMKGHSHVYWYRQLPEEGLKFMVYLQKENIIDESGMPKERFSAEFPKEGPSILRIQQVVRGDSAAYFCASSRSGTGSVSPLHFGNGTRLTVT.

This clone was counted ten times or more. The read gets to within 3 residues of the CDR3 end, and the germline J gene fills in the rest. The chain links TRBV19 to TRBJ2-1; the match to TRBD2 covers 7 bases. Germline loops: CDR1 LNHDA, CDR2 SQIVND (reference sequence). V lost 3 bases, J lost 0 bases, and 2 bases stayed unmatched. This CDR3 is 15 amino acids long. The CDR3 sequence is CASSIRGDSYNEQFF. CDR3 DNA, as far as it was read: TGTGCCAGTAGTATCCGGGGGGACTCCTACAATGAG.

This clone has only a few counts. Coverage ceases 3 residues before the CDR3 finishes, and the germline J gene fills in the end. The genes are TRBV20-1 and TRBJ1-2; TRBD1 might be the D (5 bases). The CDR3 has 15 residues. The germline gives CDR1 DFQATT, CDR2 SNEGSKA (reference sequence). This chain's CDR3 is CSARPAQGWGSSYTF. The DNA read from the CDR3 is TGCAGTGCTAGACCGGCTCAGGGCTGGGGTAGTAGC.

This clone has only a few counts. The read stops 3 residues short of the end of the CDR3; the missing end is completed from the germline J gene. This chain connects TRBV7-3 to TRBJ2-7; TRBD2 matches 10 bases. Germline loops: CDR1 SGHTA, CDR2 FQGTGA. The CDR3 spans 16 residues. V shed 5 bases, J shed 6 bases, and the junction held 13 bases outside the gene matches. The covered CDR3 bases are TGTGCCAGCAGCCTGACCGGGACTAGCGCTGTTCTCGAG. Encoded protein: CASSLTGTSAVLE. Given in full, the CDR3 is CASSLTGTSAVLEQYF.

For this clone: The read gets to within 3 residues of the CDR3 end, and the germline J gene fills in the rest. The chain employs TRBV5-6 and TRBJ1-2; a possible D gene is TRBD1 (6 bases). In germline, CDR1 is SGHDT, CDR2 YYEEEE. This CDR3 region has 15 residues. Here the CDR3 reads CASSLSPGQSTRYTF. The covered CDR3 bases are TGTGCCAGCAGCTTGTCACCGGGACAATCTACACGC.

This clone was seen many times. Read coverage stops 3 residues before the CDR3 terminus; the germline J gene supplies the remainder. The chain couples TRBV4-2 to TRBJ2-1; TRBD2 matches at 14 bases. CDR3 length: 17 residues. J gave up 7 bases and V 4 bases, and 9 bases lay outside the gene matches. The germline V gene encodes CDR1 LGHNA and CDR2 YNFKEQ. CDR3: CASSRSRTSGGRNEQFF. The CDR3 bases that were read are TGTGCCAGCAGCCGGTCGAGGACTAGCGGGGGGAGAAATGAG.

Concerning this clone itself: The read terminates 3 residues ahead of where the CDR3 ends, so the germline J gene completes it. The chain employs TRBV11-1 and TRBJ2-5, with 7 nucleotides matching TRBD1. V lost 9 bases to trimming and J lost 5 bases; unmatched junction nucleotides: 9. This CDR3 comprises 13 residues. CDR1 and CDR2 from the germline V gene are SGHAT and FQDESV (reference sequence). The CDR3 DNA, read in part, is TGTGCCAGTCACAGGGGTACTGCGGAGACC. Its protein product is CASHRGTAET. The full CDR3 reads CASHRGTAETQYF.

This clone appeared a few times. CDR3 sequence: CASSEGGGGWETQYF. CDR3 DNA (partial): TGTGCCAGCAGTGAAGGGGGCGGGGGATGGGAGACC. The rearrangement links TRBV6-1 to TRBJ2-5; 7 positions match TRBD2. The read falls 3 residues short of the CDR3 end, and the missing part is taken from the germline J gene. J gave up 5 bases and V 1 base, and 7 bases lay outside the gene matches. Germline CDR1 and CDR2: MNHNS and SASEGT. CDR3 length: 15 amino acids.